This T cell receptor beta chain was obtained from a study of T cell repertoires in cytomegalovirus infection. Findings of the study overall: The study found HLA-C-restricted CMV-specific TCR beta clonotypes dominating the ex vivo response.

Remarks on this clonotype: Its antigen remains unidentified.

The CDR3 runs to 18 residues. V lost 0 bases to trimming and J lost 1 base; unmatched junction nucleotides: 12. CDR1 is SGHVT and CDR2 is SQSDAQ in the germline V gene. One entry per CDR3 protein results from TCRdb running MiXCR on the reads. The table includes approximately 100,000 distinct CDR3 sequences, 23% detected once. The source material was CD8+ T cells from PBMCs. The receptor was isolated from a human donor in good health (CMV status not recorded). Some clones in this sample may be carry-over from other donors' samples. The genes are TRBV7-4 and TRBJ2-7; TRBD1 matches 7 bases. CDR3 region: CASSLAVNVTGHSYEQYF. As DNA, the CDR3 is TGTGCCAGCAGCTTAGCGGTTAACGTGACAGGGCATTCCTACGAGCAGTACTTC.